These 8 T cell receptor beta chains were sequenced from one sample in a study of identical twins (TCRdb year 2016). The protocol used for the library was 5' RACE. For sequencing, an Illumina HiSeq 2000 was employed. TCRdb handled the public reads itself, with Q25 trimming in fastp and clone calling in MiXCR, and kept productive beta chains. Entries that share a CDR3 protein sequence are merged under the most common genes and DNA. The sample table records around 670,000 distinct CDR3 sequences; 6.1% of these occur just once. The top ten hold roughly 1.6% of the sample. What was sequenced was naive T cells sorted from blood. The sample's cell subset or site label is to be understood as: cells isolated with a human naive T-cell isolation kit. The receptors come from a man aged 18-30 years in good health.

This chain joins TRBV20-1 and TRBJ2-7, with D possibly being TRBD1 (6 bases). Germline V gene sequence: CDR1 DFQATT, CDR2 SNEGSKA (reference sequence). This CDR3 spans 13 amino acids. The V end lost 5 bases, the J end lost 4 bases, and 15 bases lay between the germline ends. This CDR3 is CSARTGSAYEQYF. As DNA, the CDR3 is TGCAGTGCTCGCACAGGGTCAGCTTACGAGCAGTACTTC.

This clonotype was seen many times. The chain joins TRBV5-1 to TRBJ2-1, with 15 bases identical to TRBD2. CDR1 and CDR2 from the germline V gene are SGHRS and YFSETQ. There are 16 residues in the CDR3. V was pared by 5 bases and J by 4 bases, with 4 bases of the junction left unmatched. In DNA form, the CDR3 reads TGCGCCAGCAGTTCCGGGACTAGCGGGGGGTACAATGAGCAGTTCTTC. Translated: CASSSGTSGGYNEQFF.

This clonotype showed up many times. The chain couples TRBV27 to TRBJ2-3; D gene unclear. CDR3 length equals 14 residues. CDR1 is MNHEY, CDR2 SMNVEV, per germline (reference sequence). Between the trimmed V and J ends, which lost 6 bases and 7 bases, there was a span of 17 bases. The DNA for the CDR3 is TGTGCCAGCAGGGTCGGAGTTGGTTCAAATACGCAGTATTTT. It translates to CASRVGVGSNTQYF.

There are a few counts of this clonotype. J is TRBJ2-2 and V is TRBV7-8; TRBD1 matches at 8 bases. J was trimmed by 6 bases and V by 3 bases; bases with no gene match: 6. CDR3 size: 15 residues. Germline CDR1 and CDR2: SGHVS and FQNEAQ. In DNA, the CDR3 is TGTGCCAGCAGCTTTGACAGGGGTATAGCCGGGGAGCTGTTTTTT. Its translation: CASSFDRGIAGELFF.

The table lists this clonotype with a few counts. The chain couples TRBV11-2 to TRBJ1-1; 8 nucleotides agree with TRBD1. Germline trimming cut 4 bases from V and 6 bases from J; bases unmatched to any gene: 4. CDR1 and CDR2 from the germline V gene are SGHAT and FQNNGV. The CDR3 is 13 amino acids. The CDR3, as DNA: TGTGCCAGCAGCTACTCACAGGGGGCTGAAGCTTTCTTT. Amino acids: CASSYSQGAEAFF.

This sequence joins TRBV11-1 and TRBJ2-7; 14 nucleotides line up with TRBD2. The CDR3 is made up of 18 amino acids. V lost 5 bases, J lost 2 bases, and 11 bases stayed unmatched. Germline loops: CDR1 SGHAT, CDR2 FQDESV (reference sequence). The CDR3 reads CASSDRDGLAGGPYEQYF. The CDR3 nucleotides are TGTGCCAGCAGCGACAGGGATGGACTAGCGGGAGGCCCCTACGAGCAGTACTTC. Based on the CDR3 plus reference TRBV11-1 and TRBJ2-7, the full variable domain is EAEVAQSPRYKITEKSQAVAFWCDPISGHATLYWYRQILGQGPELLVQFQDESVVDDSQLPKDRFSAERLKGVDSTLKIQPAELGDSAMYLCASSDRDGLAGGPYEQYFGPGTRLTVT.

This clonotype was recorded a few times. This chain joins TRBV15 and TRBJ2-5, with unresolved D. With 0 bases removed from V and 4 bases from J, the gap between germline ends came to 9 bases. The CDR3 has 14 residues. Germline V gene data show CDR1 as LNHNV and CDR2 as YYDKDF (reference sequence). The DNA for the CDR3 is TGTGCCACCAGCAGAGACCGTCATGCAGAGACCCAGTACTTC. It translates to CATSRDRHAETQYF.

This clonotype has a count of ten or more. The chain couples TRBV19 to TRBJ1-1; D is undetermined. Germline V lookup: CDR1 LNHDA, CDR2 SQIVND (reference sequence). This CDR3 comprises 14 residues. The V end lost 5 bases, the J end lost 0 bases, and 10 bases lay between the germline ends. The CDR3 loop is CASSSGIMNTEAFF. Written as DNA, the CDR3 is TGTGCCAGTAGTTCCGGGATTATGAACACTGAAGCTTTCTTT. Full variable domain (outside the CDR3, taken from reference TRBV19 and TRBJ1-1): DGGITQSPKYLFRKEGQNVTLSCEQNLNHDAMYWYRQDPGQGLRLIYYSQIVNDFQKGDIAEGYSVSREKKESFPLTVTSAQKNPTAFYLCASSSGIMNTEAFFGQGTRLTVV.